This is a list of T cell receptor beta chains from one sample in a study of blood T cells in healthy people across ages. From the 5' RACE reads, TCRdb called clonotypes with MiXCR, one entry per CDR3 protein. The sample contains about 1.5 million distinct CDR3 sequences, roughly 43% of which appear only once. The sample consisted of blood. The receptors shown here come from a woman between 18 and 29 years old in good health. Both conserved end residues are part of each CDR3. The D gene is left open where the match is weak. Size values are once, few and many counts, or a class for expanded clones, and some rows have none.

d_call: -; clone_size: few; v_call: TRBV5-6; j_call: TRBJ1-5; cdr3_aa: CASSLSKGPQHF; cdr3_nt: TGTGCCAGCAGCTTGAGCAAAGGGCCCCAGCATTTT
d_call: -; clone_size: -; v_call: TRBV3-1; j_call: TRBJ1-1; cdr3_aa: CASSQVPGQNTEAFF; cdr3_nt: TGTGCCAGCAGCCAAGTCCCCGGACAGAACACTGAAGCTTTCTTT
d_call: -; clone_size: -; v_call: TRBV10-2; j_call: TRBJ2-1; cdr3_aa: CASSEPARGYNEQFF; cdr3_nt: TGCGCCAGCAGTGAGCCCGCAAGGGGGTACAATGAGCAGTTCTTC
d_call: -; clone_size: once; v_call: TRBV3-1; j_call: TRBJ1-1; cdr3_aa: CASSQEPGRNTEAFF; cdr3_nt: TGTGCCAGCAGCCAAGAGCCGGGGAGGAACACTGAAGCTTTCTTT
d_call: TRBD2; clone_size: -; v_call: TRBV9; j_call: TRBJ2-1; cdr3_aa: CASSVLAGGNNEQFF; cdr3_nt: TGTGCCAGCAGCGTTCTAGCGGGGGGAAACAATGAGCAGTTCTTC
d_call: -; clone_size: -; v_call: TRBV20-1; j_call: TRBJ2-4; cdr3_aa: CSALNHFAKNIQYF; cdr3_nt: TGCAGTGCCCTGAATCATTTTGCCAAAAACATTCAGTACTTC
d_call: TRBD2; clone_size: few; v_call: TRBV3-1; j_call: TRBJ2-1; cdr3_aa: CASTTGLAPYNEQFF; cdr3_nt: TGTGCCAGCACCACGGGACTAGCGCCCTACAATGAGCAGTTCTTC
d_call: TRBD1; clone_size: few; v_call: TRBV20-1; j_call: TRBJ1-2; cdr3_aa: CSARDRDRGIYGYTF; cdr3_nt: TGCAGTGCTAGAGACCGGGACAGGGGAATCTATGGCTACACCTTC
d_call: TRBD1; clone_size: -; v_call: TRBV7-8; j_call: TRBJ1-1; cdr3_aa: CASSLMGAGGPNTEAFF; cdr3_nt: TGTGCCAGCAGCTTAATGGGAGCAGGGGGGCCGAACACTGAAGCTTTCTTT
d_call: -; clone_size: -; v_call: TRBV20-1; j_call: TRBJ2-3; cdr3_aa: CSARDTAPDTQYF; cdr3_nt: TGCAGTGCTAGAGATACGGCTCCAGATACGCAGTATTTT
d_call: TRBD2; clone_size: -; v_call: TRBV6-4; j_call: TRBJ2-2; cdr3_aa: CASSDFPGGKNTGELFF; cdr3_nt: TGTGCCAGCAGTGACTTTCCGGGGGGGAAGAACACCGGGGAGCTGTTTTTT
d_call: -; clone_size: -; v_call: TRBV2; j_call: TRBJ2-7; cdr3_aa: CASRAEAVSYEQYF; cdr3_nt: TGTGCCAGCAGAGCCGAGGCAGTTTCCTACGAGCAGTACTTC
d_call: -; clone_size: -; v_call: TRBV4-3; j_call: TRBJ2-7; cdr3_aa: CASSQEGPGSSYEQYF; cdr3_nt: TGCGCCAGCAGCCAAGAGGGGCCAGGCAGCTCCTACGAGCAGTACTTC
d_call: -; clone_size: -; v_call: TRBV12-3/TRBV12-4; j_call: TRBJ1-4; cdr3_aa: CASGLLGAEKLFF; cdr3_nt: TGTGCCAGCGGCCTCCTTGGGGCAGAAAAACTGTTTTTT
d_call: TRBD1; clone_size: -; v_call: TRBV7-2; j_call: TRBJ2-3; cdr3_aa: CASSSQGDKGDTQYF; cdr3_nt: TGTGCCAGCAGCTCCCAGGGGGACAAAGGTGATACGCAGTATTTT
d_call: TRBD2; clone_size: few; v_call: TRBV12-3/TRBV12-4; j_call: TRBJ2-1; cdr3_aa: CASSPDPLLAGSYNEQFF; cdr3_nt: TGTGCCAGCAGCCCCGACCCTTTGCTAGCGGGGTCCTACAATGAGCAGTTCTTC
d_call: -; clone_size: few; v_call: TRBV4-3; j_call: TRBJ1-5; cdr3_aa: CASSQVWQGGQPQHF; cdr3_nt: TGCGCCAGCAGCCAAGTATGGCAGGGCGGCCAGCCCCAGCATTTT
d_call: TRBD2; clone_size: -; v_call: TRBV28; j_call: TRBJ2-7; cdr3_aa: CASSQSSSGIGSYEQYF; cdr3_nt: TGTGCCAGCAGTCAATCTTCTAGCGGGATCGGCTCCTACGAGCAGTACTTC
d_call: -; clone_size: -; v_call: TRBV9; j_call: TRBJ2-3; cdr3_aa: CASSVQGTDVYLTDTQYF; cdr3_nt: TGTGCCAGCAGCGTACAGGGGACGGACGTTTACCTCACAGATACGCAGTATTTT
d_call: TRBD2; clone_size: few; v_call: TRBV6-1; j_call: TRBJ2-1; cdr3_aa: CATTRLLAGGHSYNEQFF; cdr3_nt: TGTGCCACCACACGGTTGTTAGCGGGGGGCCACTCCTACAATGAGCAGTTCTTC
d_call: -; clone_size: -; v_call: TRBV4-3; j_call: TRBJ2-3; cdr3_aa: CASSQDGHSNAINTQYF; cdr3_nt: TGCGCCAGCAGCCAAGATGGGCATTCGAACGCCATCAATACGCAGTATTTT
d_call: -; clone_size: few; v_call: TRBV6-2/TRBV6-3; j_call: TRBJ2-1; cdr3_aa: CASSYNPSYNEQFF; cdr3_nt: TGTGCCAGCAGTTACAATCCCTCATACAATGAGCAGTTCTTC
d_call: TRBD1; clone_size: few; v_call: TRBV12-3/TRBV12-4; j_call: TRBJ1-1; cdr3_aa: CASSLGQRDTEAFF; cdr3_nt: TGTGCCAGCAGTTTGGGACAGAGAGACACTGAAGCTTTCTTT
d_call: -; clone_size: many; v_call: TRBV12-3/TRBV12-4; j_call: TRBJ2-7; cdr3_aa: CASSFDSSYEQYF; cdr3_nt: TGTGCCAGCAGTTTTGACAGCTCCTACGAGCAGTACTTC
d_call: -; clone_size: few; v_call: TRBV2; j_call: TRBJ2-7; cdr3_aa: CASTLLGEQYF; cdr3_nt: TGTGCCAGCACCCTTCTCGGCGAGCAGTACTTC
d_call: -; clone_size: few; v_call: TRBV20-1; j_call: TRBJ1-5; cdr3_aa: CSATLRRASNQPQHF; cdr3_nt: TGCAGTGCTACCCTCAGGAGGGCGAGCAATCAGCCCCAGCATTTT
d_call: -; clone_size: -; v_call: TRBV4-2; j_call: TRBJ1-2; cdr3_aa: CASSPIGPDVYGYTF; cdr3_nt: TGTGCCAGCAGCCCGATAGGACCAGACGTCTATGGCTACACCTTC
d_call: -; clone_size: many; v_call: TRBV28; j_call: TRBJ2-1; cdr3_aa: CASSMRSEQFF; cdr3_nt: TGTGCCAGCAGTATGAGAAGCGAGCAGTTCTTC
d_call: -; clone_size: few; v_call: TRBV9; j_call: TRBJ2-3; cdr3_aa: CASSPPSSAQYF; cdr3_nt: TGTGCCAGCAGCCCGCCTAGCTCCGCGCAGTATTTT